Presented here are 3 T cell receptor beta chains from one specimen sequenced in a study of blood T cell repertoires in COVID-19. Assay used: immunoSEQ multiplex PCR; TCRdb lists only in-frame clones, some missing. This sample yields 250,000 to 350,000 clones, of which about 91% are seen a single time; 8% to 9% belongs to the top ten. Sequencing was carried out using PBMCs or T cells enriched from blood (not recorded which). All receptors derive from a woman between 18 and 29 years old who had recovered from COVID-19.

The J gene is TRBJ1-6, the V gene TRBV30; 8 nucleotides line up with TRBD1. Germline V gene sequence: CDR1 GTSNPN, CDR2 SVGIG (reference sequence). There are 18 residues in the CDR3. V dropped 3 bases and J dropped 7; count of bases not matched to a gene: 17. CDR3 residues: CAWRAMGRPDRGNSPLHF. Here the CDR3 DNA reads TGTGCCTGGAGGGCAATGGGCCGTCCCGACAGGGGCAATTCACCCCTCCACTTT.

The rearrangement uses TRBV13 and TRBJ2-1, with 10 bases that match TRBD1. Germline assignment: CDR1 PRHDT and CDR2 FYEKMQ (reference sequence). The V and J ends lost 5 bases and 6 bases, in that order; junction bases with no gene match: 7. The CDR3 has 15 amino acids. CDR3 sequence: CASSTDRGLFNEQFF. The CDR3, as DNA: TGTGCCAGCAGCACAGACAGGGGGCTCTTCAATGAGCAGTTCTTC.

This clone was counted once. The CDR3 DNA is TGTGCCAGCAGCGACACCAACACTGAAGCTTTCTTT. It encodes CASSDTNTEAFF. This rearrangement joins TRBV7-9 to TRBJ1-1, with unresolved D. The V gene lost 5 bases and the J gene lost 2 bases, with 6 bases spanning the gap. CDR1 and CDR2 (germline): SEHNR, FQNEAQ (reference sequence). This CDR3 region has 12 residues.